Judged by abundance, the clone carrying this TCR beta chain is large (0.1 to 1%). Its specificity is unknown. Trimming took off 5 bases at V and 2 bases at J, with 10 bases between the two ends. The length of the CDR3 is 14 residues. The germline V gene has CDR1 ENHRY and CDR2 SYGVKD. This entry is derived from a study of vaccination and CD4 T cells after COVID-19. CD4+ T cells that had been cultured provided DNA sequenced with the Oncomine TCR Beta short-read assay. Each CDR3 protein is one row after TCRdb ran MiXCR on the PCR reads. The repertoire holds 15,000 or so distinct CDR3 sequences, with roughly 29% as singletons. Treatment noted: 10-day PBMC culture with coronavirus spike peptide pools or control peptides (ViraFEST assay).

The receptor was isolated from a human donor with COVID-19. The chain has TRBV10-3 and TRBJ1-5; D gene ambiguous. The source material was cultured CD4+ T cells from blood. The CDR3 region has the DNA TGTGCCATCAGTCGGAGACGGGGCAATCAGCCCCAGCATTTT. The encoded protein is CAISRRRGNQPQHF.